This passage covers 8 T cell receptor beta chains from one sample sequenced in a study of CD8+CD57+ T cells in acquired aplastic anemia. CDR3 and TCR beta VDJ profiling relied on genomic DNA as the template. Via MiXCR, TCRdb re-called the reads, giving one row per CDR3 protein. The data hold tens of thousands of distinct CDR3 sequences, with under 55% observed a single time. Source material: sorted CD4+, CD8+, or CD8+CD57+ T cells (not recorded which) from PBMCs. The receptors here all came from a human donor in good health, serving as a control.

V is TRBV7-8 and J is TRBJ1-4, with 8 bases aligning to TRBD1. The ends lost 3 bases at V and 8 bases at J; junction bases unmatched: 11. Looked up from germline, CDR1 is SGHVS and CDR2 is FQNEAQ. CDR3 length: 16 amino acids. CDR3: CASSLGTGGAREKLFF. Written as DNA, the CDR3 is TGTGCCAGCAGCTTGGGTACAGGGGGGGCAAGGGAAAAACTGTTTTTT.

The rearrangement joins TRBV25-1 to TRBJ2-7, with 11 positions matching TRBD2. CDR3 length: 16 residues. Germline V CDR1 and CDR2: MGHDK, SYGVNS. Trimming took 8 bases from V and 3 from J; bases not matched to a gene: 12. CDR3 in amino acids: CASSPLTSGNLYEQYF. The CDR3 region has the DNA TGTGCCAGCTCCCCCCTGACTAGCGGGAACCTCTACGAGCAGTACTTC.

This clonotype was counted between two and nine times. The CDR3 coding sequence is TGTGCCAGCAGCGACGGAACTTCTGGAAACACCATATATTTT. Encoded protein: CASSDGTSGNTIYF. The chain has TRBV11-3 and TRBJ1-3; D is ambiguous. This CDR3 comprises 14 residues. Germline values: CDR1 SGHNT, CDR2 YENEEA. V lost 5 bases, J lost 1 base, and 9 bases lay in between.

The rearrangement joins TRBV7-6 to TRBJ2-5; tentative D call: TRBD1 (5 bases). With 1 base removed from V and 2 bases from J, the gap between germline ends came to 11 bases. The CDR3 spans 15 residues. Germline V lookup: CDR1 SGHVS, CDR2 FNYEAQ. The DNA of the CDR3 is TGTGCCAGCAGCTTAGGGCGACAGCCTCAAGAGACCCAGTACTTC. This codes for CASSLGRQPQETQYF.

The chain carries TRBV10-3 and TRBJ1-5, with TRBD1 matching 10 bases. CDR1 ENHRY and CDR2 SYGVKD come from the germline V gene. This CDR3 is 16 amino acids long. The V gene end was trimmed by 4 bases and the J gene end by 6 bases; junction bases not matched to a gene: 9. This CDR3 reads CAISAGGQGLGQPQHF. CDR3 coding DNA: TGTGCCATCAGTGCGGGGGGACAGGGGTTGGGTCAGCCCCAGCATTTT.

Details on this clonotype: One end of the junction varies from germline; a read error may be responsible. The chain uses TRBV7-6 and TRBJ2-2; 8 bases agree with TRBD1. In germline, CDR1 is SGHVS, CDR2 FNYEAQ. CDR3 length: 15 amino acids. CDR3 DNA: TGTGCTAGCAGCTCAGGGGGCGCGAACACCGGGGAGCTGTTTTTT. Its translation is CASSSGGANTGELFF. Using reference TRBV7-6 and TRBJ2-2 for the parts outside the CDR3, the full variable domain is GAGVSQSPRYKVTKRGQDVALRCDPISGHVSLYWYRQALGQGPEFLTYFNYEAQQDKSGLPNDRFSAERPEGSISTLTIQRTEQRDSAMYRCASSSGGANTGELFFGEGSRLTVL.

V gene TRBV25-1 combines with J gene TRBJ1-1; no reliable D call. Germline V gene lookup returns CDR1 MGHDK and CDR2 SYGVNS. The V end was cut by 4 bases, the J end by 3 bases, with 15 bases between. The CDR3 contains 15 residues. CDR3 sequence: CASSGRHSMDTEAFF. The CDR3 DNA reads TGTGCCAGCAGTGGCAGGCACTCAATGGACACTGAAGCTTTCTTT.

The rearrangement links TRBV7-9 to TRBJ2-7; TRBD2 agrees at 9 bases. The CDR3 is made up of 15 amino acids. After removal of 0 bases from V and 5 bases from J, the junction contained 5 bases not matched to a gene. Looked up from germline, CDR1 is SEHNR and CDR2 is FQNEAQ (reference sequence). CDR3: CASSLASGSSHEQYF. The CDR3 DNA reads TGTGCCAGCAGCTTAGCTAGCGGGAGTTCCCACGAGCAGTACTTC.